The 5 T cell receptor beta chains below come from one sample, sequenced in a study of shared T cell receptors in the human thymus. Assay used: immunoSEQ multiplex PCR; TCRdb lists only in-frame clones, some missing. The data hold about 380,000 clones, with approximately 95% observed a single time. Sequencing was done on a sample of thymocytes. The origin of the receptors is a human donor.

This sequence joins TRBV5-1 and TRBJ2-4; 11 bases line up with TRBD1. The CDR3 extends over 16 amino acids. V lost 4 bases and J lost 2; bases outside the gene matches: 5. In germline, CDR1 is SGHRS, CDR2 YFSETQ. For the CDR3, the DNA is TGCGCCAGCAGCCTCGGACAGGGGGCGTCCAAAAACATTCAGTACTTC. Its translation: CASSLGQGASKNIQYF.

The chain carries TRBV7-6 and TRBJ2-5; the match to TRBD2 covers 10 bases. J was trimmed by 5 bases and V by 2 bases; bases with no gene match: 11. Germline values: CDR1 SGHVS, CDR2 FNYEAQ. This CDR3 spans 17 amino acids. CDR3 in amino acids: CASSLHSEREGQETQYF. CDR3 bases: TGTGCCAGCAGCTTACATTCGGAGCGGGAGGGCCAGGAGACCCAGTACTTC. Filled out from reference TRBV7-6 and TRBJ2-5, the complete variable domain reads GAGVSQSPRYKVTKRGQDVALRCDPISGHVSLYWYRQALGQGPEFLTYFNYEAQQDKSGLPNDRFSAERPEGSISTLTIQRTEQRDSAMYRCASSLHSEREGQETQYFGPGTRLLVL.

CDR3 sequence: CATSLVLAGGYEQYF. The DNA for the CDR3 is TGTGCCACCAGCTTAGTACTAGCGGGGGGCTACGAGCAGTACTTC. The chain carries TRBV15 and TRBJ2-7, with 12 bases matching TRBD2. V lost 5 bases, J lost 3 bases, and 5 bases stayed unmatched. Germline CDR1 reads LNHNV; CDR2 reads YYDKDF (reference sequence). The CDR3 is 15 amino acids. Complete variable domain (other parts from reference TRBV15 and TRBJ2-7): DAMVIQNPRYQVTQFGKPVTLSCSQTLNHNVMYWYQQKSSQAPKLLFHYYDKDFNNEADTPDNFQSRRPNTSFCFLDIRSPGLGDTAMYLCATSLVLAGGYEQYFGPGTRLTVT.

The rearrangement joins TRBV5-6 to TRBJ1-3, with D unclear. This CDR3 comprises 15 residues. Per the germline V gene, CDR1 is SGHDT and CDR2 is YYEEEE. V lost 3 bases to trimming and J lost 6 bases, with 16 bases between them. The DNA of the CDR3 is TGTGCCAGCAGCTCCCACAGCGAGTTGCCAAACACCATATATTTT. Translation gives CASSSHSELPNTIYF.

The chain joins TRBV5-3 to TRBJ2-3, with 9 nucleotides matching TRBD2. TRBV5-3 has ORF status, its function being uncertain. The CDR3 is made up of 15 amino acids. J lost 14 bases, V lost 4 bases, and 17 bases had no gene match. CDR3: CARSSKGLAFSPRYF. The CDR3 DNA follows: TGTGCCAGAAGCAGTAAGGGACTAGCTTTTTCCCCCCGGTATTTT.